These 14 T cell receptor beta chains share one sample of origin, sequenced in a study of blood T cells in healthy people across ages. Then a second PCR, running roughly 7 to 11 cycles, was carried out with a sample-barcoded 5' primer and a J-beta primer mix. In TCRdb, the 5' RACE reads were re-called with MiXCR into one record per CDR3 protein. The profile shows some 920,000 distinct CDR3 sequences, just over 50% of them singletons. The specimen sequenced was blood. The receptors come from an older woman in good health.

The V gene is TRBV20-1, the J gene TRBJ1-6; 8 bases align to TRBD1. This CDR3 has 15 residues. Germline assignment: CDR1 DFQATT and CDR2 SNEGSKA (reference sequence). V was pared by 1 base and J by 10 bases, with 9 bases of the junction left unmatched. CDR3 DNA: TGCAGTGCTAGAGTTGGACAGGGCGGAGGATCACCCCTCCACTTT. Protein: CSARVGQGGGSPLHF.

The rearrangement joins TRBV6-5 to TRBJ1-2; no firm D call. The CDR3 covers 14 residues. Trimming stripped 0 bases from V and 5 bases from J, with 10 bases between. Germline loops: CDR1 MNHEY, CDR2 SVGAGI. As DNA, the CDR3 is TGTGCCAGCAGTTACTCCGCCCTTTCTTATGGCTACACCTTC. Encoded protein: CASSYSALSYGYTF.

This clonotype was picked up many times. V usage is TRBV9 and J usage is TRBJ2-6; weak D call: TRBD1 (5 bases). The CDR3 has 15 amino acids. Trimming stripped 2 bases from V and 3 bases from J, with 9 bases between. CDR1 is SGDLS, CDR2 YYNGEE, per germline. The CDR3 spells CASSVDRVGANVLTF. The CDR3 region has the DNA TGTGCCAGCAGCGTCGACAGAGTTGGGGCCAACGTCCTGACTTTC. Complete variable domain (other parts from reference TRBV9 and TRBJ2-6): DSGVTQTPKHLITATGQRVTLRCSPRSGDLSVYWYQQSLDQGLQFLIQYYNGEERAKGNILERFSAQQFPDLHSELNLSSLELGDSALYFCASSVDRVGANVLTFGAGSRLTVL.

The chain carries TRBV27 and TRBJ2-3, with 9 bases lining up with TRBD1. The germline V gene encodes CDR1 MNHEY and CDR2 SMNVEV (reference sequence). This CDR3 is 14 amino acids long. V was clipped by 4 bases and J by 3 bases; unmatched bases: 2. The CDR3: CASSWDRATDTQYF. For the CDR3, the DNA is TGTGCCAGCAGTTGGGACAGGGCGACAGATACGCAGTATTTT.

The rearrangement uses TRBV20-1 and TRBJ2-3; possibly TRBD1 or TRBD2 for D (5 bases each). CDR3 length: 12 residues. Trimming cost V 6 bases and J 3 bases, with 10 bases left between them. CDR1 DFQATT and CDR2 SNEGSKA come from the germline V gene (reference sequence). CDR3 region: CSAEGQTDTQYF. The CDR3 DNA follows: TGCAGTGCCGAGGGGCAGACAGATACGCAGTATTTT.

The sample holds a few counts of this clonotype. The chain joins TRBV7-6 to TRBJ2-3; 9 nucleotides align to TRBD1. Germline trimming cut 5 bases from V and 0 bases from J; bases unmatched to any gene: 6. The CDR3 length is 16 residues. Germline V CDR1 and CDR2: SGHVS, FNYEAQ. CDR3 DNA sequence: TGTGCCAGCAGCCCCTCCGGGACAGGGAGCACAGATACGCAGTATTTT. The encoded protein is CASSPSGTGSTDTQYF. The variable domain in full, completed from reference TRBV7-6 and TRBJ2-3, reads GAGVSQSPRYKVTKRGQDVALRCDPISGHVSLYWYRQALGQGPEFLTYFNYEAQQDKSGLPNDRFSAERPEGSISTLTIQRTEQRDSAMYRCASSPSGTGSTDTQYFGPGTRLTVL.

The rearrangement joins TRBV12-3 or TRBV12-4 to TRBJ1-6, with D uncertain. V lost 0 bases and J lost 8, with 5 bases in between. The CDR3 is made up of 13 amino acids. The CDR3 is CASSLAQDSPLHF. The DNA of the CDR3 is TGTGCCAGCAGTTTAGCGCAGGATTCACCCCTCCACTTT.

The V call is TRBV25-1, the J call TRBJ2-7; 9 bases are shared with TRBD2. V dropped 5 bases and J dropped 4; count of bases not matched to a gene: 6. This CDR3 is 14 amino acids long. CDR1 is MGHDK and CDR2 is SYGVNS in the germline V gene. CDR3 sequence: CASSLAGYGYEQYF. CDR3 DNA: TGTGCCAGCAGTCTAGCGGGATATGGGTACGAGCAGTACTTC.

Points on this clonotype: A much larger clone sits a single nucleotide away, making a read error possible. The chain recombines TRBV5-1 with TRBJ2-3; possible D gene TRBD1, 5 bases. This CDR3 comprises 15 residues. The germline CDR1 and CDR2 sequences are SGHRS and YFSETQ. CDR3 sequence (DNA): TGCGCCAGCAGCTTGGTTGGAGCAAGCACAGGTACGCAGTATTTT. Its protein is CASSLVGASTGTQYF.

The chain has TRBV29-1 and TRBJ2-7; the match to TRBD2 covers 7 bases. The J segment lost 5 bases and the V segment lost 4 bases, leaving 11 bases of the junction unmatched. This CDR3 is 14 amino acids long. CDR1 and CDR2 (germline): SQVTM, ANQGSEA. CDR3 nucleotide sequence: TGCAGCGTTGGGGGGAGGGGTAGAAAGGACGAGCAGTACTTC. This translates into CSVGGRGRKDEQYF.

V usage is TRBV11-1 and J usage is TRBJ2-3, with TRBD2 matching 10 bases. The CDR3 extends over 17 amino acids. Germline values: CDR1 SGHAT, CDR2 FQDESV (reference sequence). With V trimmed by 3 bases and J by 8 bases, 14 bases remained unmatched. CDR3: CASSLERAGGPAGTQYF. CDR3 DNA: TGTGCCAGCAGCTTGGAAAGAGCGGGAGGGCCCGCAGGTACGCAGTATTTT.

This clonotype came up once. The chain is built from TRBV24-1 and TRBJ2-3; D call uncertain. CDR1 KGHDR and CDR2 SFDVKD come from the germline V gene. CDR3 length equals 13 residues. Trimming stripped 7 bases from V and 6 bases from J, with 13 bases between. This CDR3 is CATSHPVVDTQYF. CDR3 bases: TGTGCCACCAGCCACCCTGTGGTGGATACGCAGTATTTT.

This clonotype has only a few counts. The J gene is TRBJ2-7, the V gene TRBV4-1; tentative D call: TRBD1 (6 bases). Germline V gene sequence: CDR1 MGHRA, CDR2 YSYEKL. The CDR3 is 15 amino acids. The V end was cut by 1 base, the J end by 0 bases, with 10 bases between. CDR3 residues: CASSQVDRISYEQYF. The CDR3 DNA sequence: TGCGCCAGCAGCCAAGTAGACAGGATCTCCTACGAGCAGTACTTC.

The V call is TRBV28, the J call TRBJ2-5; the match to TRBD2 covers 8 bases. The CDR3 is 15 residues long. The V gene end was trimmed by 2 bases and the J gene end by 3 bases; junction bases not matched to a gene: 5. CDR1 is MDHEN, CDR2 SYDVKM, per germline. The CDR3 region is CASSLGAGEEETQYF. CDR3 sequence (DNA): TGTGCCAGCAGTTTAGGAGCGGGAGAGGAAGAGACCCAGTACTTC.